The clone carrying this T cell receptor (beta chain) came up many times. The antigen remains unidentified. The entry originates in a study of type 1 regulatory T cells. Study context: T-allo10 is a Tr1-enriched, alloantigen-specific CD4 T cell product made in vitro. Regarding the study as a whole: Compared with non-type 1 regulatory T cells, type 1 regulatory T cells showed a more restricted TCR repertoire.

MiXCR was run by TCRdb on the reads, yielding one entry per CDR3 protein. The table records about 69,000 distinct CDR3 sequences, about a fifth of them present only once. The ends were cut back, 5 bases at V and 5 bases at J, with 13 bases in the middle. This CDR3 is built from 13 residues. Germline V CDR1 and CDR2: DFQATT, SNEGSKA (reference sequence). Sequenced input: cultured type 1 regulatory T (Tr1) cells, either the whole culture or a sorted fraction (not recorded which). The TCR sequence derives from a human donor in good health. The chain employs TRBV20-1 and TRBJ2-1; possibly TRBD1 for D (6 bases). DNA of the CDR3: TGCAGTGCTGATAGGGGGTCCAACAATGAGCAGTTCTTC. It translates to CSADRGSNNEQFF.